The 4 T cell receptor beta chains reported below all come from one sample, sequenced in a study of T cell responses to AZD1222 COVID-19 vaccine. Some clones are missing from TCRdb's copy, which holds only in-frame ones; the method was immunoSEQ multiplex PCR. This table has fewer than 110,000 clones, 92% appearing once. The sequencing here drew on peripheral blood, taken 28 days after the second AZD1222 dose. The receptors here all came from an adult who received the AZD1222 COVID-19 vaccine.

The chain carries TRBV5-1 and TRBJ1-5; 10 positions agree with TRBD1. Germline values: CDR1 SGHRS, CDR2 YFSETQ. V gave up 4 bases and J gave up 5 bases; unmatched junction bases: 3. The CDR3 loop spans 14 amino acids. The CDR3 reads CASSGGTGDQPQHF. The CDR3 DNA reads TGCGCCAGCAGCGGAGGGACAGGGGATCAGCCCCAGCATTTT.

V gene TRBV28 combines with J gene TRBJ1-4; D may be TRBD1 (6 bases). This CDR3 region has 13 residues. V was pared by 8 bases and J by 4 bases, with 11 bases between. Germline CDR1 is MDHEN and CDR2 is SYDVKM. The CDR3 protein is CASWGHHNEKLFF. Written as DNA, the CDR3 is TGTGCCAGCTGGGGACATCATAATGAAAAACTGTTTTTT. The full variable domain, completed using reference TRBV28 and TRBJ1-4, is DVKVTQSSRYLVKRTGEKVFLECVQDMDHENMFWYRQDPGLGLRLIYFSYDVKMKEKGDIPEGYSVSREKKERFSLILESASTNQTSMYLCASWGHHNEKLFFGSGTQLSVL.

In its sample, this clone was seen once. This chain links TRBV12-5 with TRBJ2-5; D is unclear. CDR3 length equals 12 residues. Trimming left V 3 bases short and J 5 bases short, with 7 bases between. The germline gives CDR1 LGHNT, CDR2 FRNRAP. CDR3 sequence: CASGLSGETQYF. The CDR3 DNA reads as TGTGCTAGTGGTTTATCTGGGGAGACCCAGTACTTC.

The rearrangement uses TRBV15 and TRBJ2-1; D gene ambiguous. The CDR3 has 12 residues. V was pared by 1 base and J by 9 bases, with 7 bases between. CDR1 LNHNV and CDR2 YYDKDF come from the germline V gene (reference sequence). DNA of the CDR3: TGTGCCACCAGCAGAGCCGATACTGAGCAGTTCTTC. Translation: CATSRADTEQFF.